Sequencing of this T cell receptor beta chain was carried out in a study of CD8 T cells in ankylosing spondylitis. This clonotype was recorded a few times. The antigen is undetermined. The CDR3 is made up of 13 amino acids. Germline V gene sequence: CDR1 DFQATT, CDR2 SNEGSKA (reference sequence). Trimming took 6 bases from V and 0 from J, leaving 9 bases between them. Study-wide results and caveats: A motif in TCR beta, a set of several highly homologous variants, appeared characteristic of ankylosing spondylitis blood.

TCRdb independently ran MiXCR on the 5' RACE reads; one entry per CDR3 protein. Here the sample spans about 340,000 distinct CDR3 sequences, under 8.5% being singletons. The chain employs TRBV20-1 and TRBJ2-1; unclear D gene. The receptor comes from a male donor with ankylosing spondylitis. Sequenced material: blood, either unsorted or a sorted T cell fraction (not recorded which). CDR3 loop: CSASTSSYNEQFF. The CDR3 region has the DNA TGCAGTGCCTCTACGAGCTCCTACAATGAGCAGTTCTTC.